This entry lists 8 T cell receptor beta chains sequenced from one sample in a study of T cells in Graves' hyperthyroidism and ophthalmopathy. From RNA transcripts, TCR beta CDR3 regions were amplified. The primer set for the first-round RT-PCR of the TCR CDR3 was HTBI. TCRdb redid the calling of the multiplex PCR reads with MiXCR, one entry per CDR3 protein. The sample carries about 350,000 distinct CDR3 sequences, under 20% recorded once. The sequenced sample consisted of blood. Receptors were obtained from a woman aged 18-29 years with Graves' hyperthyroidism.

This clonotype is termed medium-sized. CDR3 residues: CASKDRTRAFF. CDR3 DNA sequence: TGTGCCAGCAAAGACAGGACTCGGGCTTTCTTT. The rearrangement uses TRBV12-3 or TRBV12-4 and TRBJ1-1; tentatively, D is TRBD1 (6 bases). V was shortened by 7 bases and J by 11 bases, with 14 bases between the two germline ends. This CDR3 is built from 11 residues.

This clonotype was seen repeatedly, ten times or more. The genes are TRBV12-3 or TRBV12-4 and TRBJ2-2, with a weak D call TRBD1 (5 bases). With 3 bases removed from V and 5 bases from J, the gap between germline ends came to 13 bases. The CDR3 extends over 15 amino acids. In DNA form, the CDR3 reads TGTGCCAGCAGTTTCTCACAGGTTACTACCGGGGAGCTGTTTTTT. Its protein product is CASSFSQVTTGELFF.

At least ten counts were recorded for this clonotype. The chain combines TRBV9 with TRBJ2-7, with a tentative D call TRBD2 (6 bases). The ends were cut back, 3 bases at V and 6 bases at J, with 16 bases in the middle. This CDR3 has 14 amino acids. Germline V CDR1 and CDR2: SGDLS, YYNGEE. This chain's CDR3 is CASSEPPGDGEQYF. The CDR3 DNA follows: TGTGCCAGCAGCGAGCCCCCGGGGGATGGCGAGCAGTACTTC.

This clonotype was counted only a few times. V gene TRBV7-3 combines with J gene TRBJ2-2; the match to TRBD1 covers 8 bases. Trimming took 7 bases from V and 0 from J; bases not matched to a gene: 1. Per germline, CDR1 SGHTA and CDR2 FQGTGA. CDR3 length: 14 amino acids. Written as DNA, the CDR3 is TGTGCCAGCAAGGACAGGGCGAACACCGGGGAGCTGTTTTTT. Encoded protein: CASKDRANTGELFF.

This clonotype has a count of ten or more. The chain recombines TRBV20-1 with TRBJ1-3; no definite D call. This CDR3 is 11 amino acids long. Germline CDR1 DFQATT, CDR2 SNEGSKA (reference sequence). Trimming cost V 5 bases and J 8 bases, with 10 bases left between them. CDR3: CSARWLDTIYF. As DNA, the CDR3 is TGCAGTGCTCGCTGGTTAGACACCATATATTTT.

With regard to this clonotype: The junction and the germline gene differ at one end; a read error may be behind it. This chain links TRBV7-8 with TRBJ1-1; no clear D. Germline assignment: CDR1 SGHVS and CDR2 FQNEAQ. CDR3 size: 15 residues. CDR3 amino acids: CASSLERVVNTDAFF. CDR3 in DNA: TGTGCCAGCAGCTTAGAGAGGGTCGTGAACACTGATGCTTTCTTT. The full variable domain, with the rest looked up from reference TRBV7-8 and TRBJ1-1, is GAGVSQSPRYKVAKRGQDVALRCDPISGHVSLFWYQQALGQGPEFLTYFQNEAQLDKSGLPSDRFFAERPEGSVSTLKIQRTQQEDSAVYLCASSLERVVNTDAFFGQGTRLTVV.

This clonotype was picked up many times. V usage is TRBV27 and J usage is TRBJ2-7; D unclear. This CDR3 contains 14 residues. CDR1 is MNHEY, CDR2 SMNVEV, per germline (reference sequence). Trimming took off 2 bases at V and 0 bases at J, with 8 bases between the two ends. The CDR3 nucleotides are TGTGCCAGCAGTTTAGAGTTTTCCTCCTACGAGCAGTACTTC. Translated: CASSLEFSSYEQYF.

Many counts were recorded for this clonotype. This chain links TRBV6-2 or TRBV6-3 with TRBJ2-2; D not certain. Germline V lookup: CDR1 MNHEY, CDR2 SVGEGT. The V end was cut by 0 bases, the J end by 5 bases, with 7 bases between. The CDR3 is 14 amino acids. The CDR3 nucleotides are TGTGCCAGCAGTTACTCGACGCTGACCGGGGAGCTGTTTTTT. Translating gives CASSYSTLTGELFF.